This entry lists 2 T cell receptor beta chains sequenced from one sample in a study of T cell responses to AZD1222 COVID-19 vaccine. Assay: immunoSEQ multiplex PCR; the TCRdb copy retains only in-frame clones and omits some. The repertoire includes roughly 150,000 clones, 92% of them detected once, and less than 1.3% sits in the top ten. This specimen was peripheral blood, taken 28 days after the second AZD1222 dose. The receptors here all came from an adult who received the AZD1222 COVID-19 vaccine.

The chain links TRBV29-1 to TRBJ2-7; maybe TRBD1 (5 bases). V was shortened by 3 bases and J by 2 bases, with 14 bases between the two germline ends. CDR3 length: 14 amino acids. Germline CDR1 is SQVTM and CDR2 is ANQGSEA. The CDR3 DNA sequence: TGCAGCGTTGACTTGCAGGGTCAACCCTACGAGCAGTACTTC. Protein sequence: CSVDLQGQPYEQYF.

V usage is TRBV19 and J usage is TRBJ1-5; no reliable D call. The CDR3 runs 12 residues. CDR1 LNHDA and CDR2 SQIVND come from the germline V gene (reference sequence). Trimming shortened V by 7 bases and J by 3 bases, and 7 bases separated the two germline ends. The CDR3 DNA sequence: TGTGCCAGTAATCGACTCAATCAGCCCCAGCATTTT. It is translated as CASNRLNQPQHF.